This T cell receptor beta chain was recovered during a study of vaccination and CD4 T cells after COVID-19. Study summary: Samples from three convalescent patients were taken at day 14 and days 161 to 241 post-vaccination. Study-level findings and limits: A comparatively limited set of convalescent patients was examined, with no early post-infection timepoints.

As for this clonotype: The antigen is unknown.

As for time point: late sampling 161 to 241 days after vaccination in a few convalescent patients. Positive PCR results dated from March to December 2020, before the US Alpha, Beta and Delta variants. Using its own MiXCR run on the PCR reads, TCRdb lists one record per CDR3 protein. Among approximately 40,000 distinct CDR3 sequences, under 45% were seen once, and the ten largest hold 5.8%. The V end lost 1 base, the J end lost 7 bases, and 16 bases lay between the germline ends. This CDR3 comprises 15 residues. The V gene's germline CDR1 is KGHSH and CDR2 LQKENI. Specimen: CD4+ T cells from blood, collected about 7 months after SARS-CoV-2 vaccination. This chain links TRBV18 with TRBJ2-5, with D tentatively TRBD1 (6 bases). This clonotype originated in a human donor who had recovered from COVID-19. CDR3 loop: CASSPLQGGEGTQYF. The CDR3 DNA follows: TGTGCCAGCTCACCACTCCAAGGGGGAGAAGGGACCCAGTACTTC.